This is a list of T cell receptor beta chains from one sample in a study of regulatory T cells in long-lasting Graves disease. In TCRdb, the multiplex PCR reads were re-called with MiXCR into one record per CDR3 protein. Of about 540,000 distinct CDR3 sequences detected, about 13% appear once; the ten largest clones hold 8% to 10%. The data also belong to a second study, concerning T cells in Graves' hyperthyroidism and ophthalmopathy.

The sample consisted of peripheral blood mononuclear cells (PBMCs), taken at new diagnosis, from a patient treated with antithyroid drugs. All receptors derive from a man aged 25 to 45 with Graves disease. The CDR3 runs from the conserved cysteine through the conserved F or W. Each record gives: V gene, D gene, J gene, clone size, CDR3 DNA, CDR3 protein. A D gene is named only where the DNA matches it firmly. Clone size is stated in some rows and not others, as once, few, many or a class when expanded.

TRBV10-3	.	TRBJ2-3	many	TGTGCCATCAGTGAGCGTGGGCAGGGGATCACAGATACGCAGTATTTT	CAISERGQGITDTQYF
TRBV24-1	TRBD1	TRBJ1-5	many	TGTGCCACCAGTGCTAGCGGACAGGGTTGGAATCAGCCCCAGCATTTT	CATSASGQGWNQPQHF
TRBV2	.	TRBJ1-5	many	TGTGCCAGCACCCCGGAAAGGGGCGGGCAGCCCCAGCATTTT	CASTPERGGQPQHF
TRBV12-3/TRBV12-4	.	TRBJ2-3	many	TGTGCCAGCAGTTTGGGGAAGAGCACAGATACGCAGTATTTT	CASSLGKSTDTQYF
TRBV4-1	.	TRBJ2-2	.	TGTGCCAGCAGCCCAGAGAAGACAGACACCGGGGAGCTGTTTTTT	CASSPEKTDTGELFF
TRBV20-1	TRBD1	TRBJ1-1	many	TGCAGTGCTCAGGCGACAGGGACTCCTGAAGCTTTCTTT	CSAQATGTPEAFF
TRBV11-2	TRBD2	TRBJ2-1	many	TGTGCCAGCAGCCCCGGGACTAGCGGGAATAATGAGCAGTTCTTC	CASSPGTSGNNEQFF
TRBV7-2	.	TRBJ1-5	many	TGTGCCAGCAGCTTAGCTTGGGGGGGCAATCAGCCCCAGCATTTT	CASSLAWGGNQPQHF
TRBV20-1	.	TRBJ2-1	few	TGCAGTGCTTCCGGGGGCGTGCAGTTCTTC	CSASGGVQFF
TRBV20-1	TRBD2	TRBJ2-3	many	TGCAGTGCTAGAAGGGGGCTAGCGGGAGGGCCAACAGATACGCAGTATTTT	CSARRGLAGGPTDTQYF
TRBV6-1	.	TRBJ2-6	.	TGTGCCAGCGGATCGGGCTTGGAAGGCTCTGGGGCCAACGTCCTGACTTTC	CASGSGLEGSGANVLTF
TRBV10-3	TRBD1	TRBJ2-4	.	TGTGCCATCAGAAGGACAGGGGAGATAAGAGTTCAGTACTTC	CAIRRTGEIRVQYF
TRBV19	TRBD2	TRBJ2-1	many	TGTGCCAGTTCTCGGGAGGGCCAGAATGAGCAGTTCTTC	CASSREGQNEQFF
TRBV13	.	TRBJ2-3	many	TGTGCCAGCACCCACCCCAGCACAGATACGCAGTATTTT	CASTHPSTDTQYF
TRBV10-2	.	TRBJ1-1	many	TGCGCCAGCAGCGGAGGGGGACACATGAACACTGAAGCTTTCTTT	CASSGGGHMNTEAFF
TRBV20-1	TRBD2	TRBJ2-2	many	TGCAGTGCTGTGGGCGGGAGATTGAAGACCGGGGAGCTGTTTTTT	CSAVGGRLKTGELFF
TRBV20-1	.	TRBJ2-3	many	TGCAGTGCACCCCACGAGGGATACGATACGCAGTATTTT	CSAPHEGYDTQYF
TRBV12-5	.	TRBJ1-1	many	TGTGCTTGGAGCCCGGCGAACAGGAACACTGAAGCTTTCTTT	CAWSPANRNTEAFF